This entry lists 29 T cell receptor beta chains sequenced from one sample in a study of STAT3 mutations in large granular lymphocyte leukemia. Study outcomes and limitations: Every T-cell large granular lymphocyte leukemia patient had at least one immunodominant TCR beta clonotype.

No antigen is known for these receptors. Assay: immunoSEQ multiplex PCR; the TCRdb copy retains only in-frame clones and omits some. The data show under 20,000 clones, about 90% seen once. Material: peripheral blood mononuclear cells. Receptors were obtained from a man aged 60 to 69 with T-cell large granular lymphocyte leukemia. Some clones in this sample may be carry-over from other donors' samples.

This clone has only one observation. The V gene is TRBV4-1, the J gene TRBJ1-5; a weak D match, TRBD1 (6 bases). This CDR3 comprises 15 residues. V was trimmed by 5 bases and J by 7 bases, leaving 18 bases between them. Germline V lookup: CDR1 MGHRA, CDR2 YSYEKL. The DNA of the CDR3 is TGCGCCAGCAGCGACCCCGGGGGGGGCGCGCAGCCCCAGCATTTT. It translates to CASSDPGGGAQPQHF.

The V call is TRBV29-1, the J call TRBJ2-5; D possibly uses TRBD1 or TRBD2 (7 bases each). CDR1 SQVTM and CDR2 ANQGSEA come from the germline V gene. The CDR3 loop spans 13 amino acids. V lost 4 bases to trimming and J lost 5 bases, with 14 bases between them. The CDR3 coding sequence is TGCAGCGTTGGCCCCAGGGGGGGGGAGACCCAGTACTTC. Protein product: CSVGPRGGETQYF.

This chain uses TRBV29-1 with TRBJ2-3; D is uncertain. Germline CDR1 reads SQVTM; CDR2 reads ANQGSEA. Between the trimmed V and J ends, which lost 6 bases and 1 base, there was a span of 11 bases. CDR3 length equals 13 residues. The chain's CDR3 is CSVAQKGTDTQYF. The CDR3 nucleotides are TGCAGCGTCGCGCAAAAGGGCACAGATACGCAGTATTTT.

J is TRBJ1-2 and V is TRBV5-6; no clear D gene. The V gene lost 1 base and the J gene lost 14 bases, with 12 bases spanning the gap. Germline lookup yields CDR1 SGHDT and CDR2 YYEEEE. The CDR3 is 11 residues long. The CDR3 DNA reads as TGTGCCAGCAGCTTGTCCGGTCGGGAAACCTTC. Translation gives CASSLSGRETF.

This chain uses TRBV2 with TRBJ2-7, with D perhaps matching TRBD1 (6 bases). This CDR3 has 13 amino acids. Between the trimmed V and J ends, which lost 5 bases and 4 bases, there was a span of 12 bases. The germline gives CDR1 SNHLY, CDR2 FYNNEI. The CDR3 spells CASSQDSLYEQYF. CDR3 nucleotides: TGTGCCAGCAGTCAGGACAGTTTATACGAGCAGTACTTC.

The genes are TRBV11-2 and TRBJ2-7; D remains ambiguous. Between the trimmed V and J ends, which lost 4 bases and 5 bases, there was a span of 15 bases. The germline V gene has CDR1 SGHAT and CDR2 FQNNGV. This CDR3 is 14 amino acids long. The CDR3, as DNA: TGTGCCAGCAGCTCTCTTATCCAACGGAACGAGCAGTACTTC. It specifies CASSSLIQRNEQYF.

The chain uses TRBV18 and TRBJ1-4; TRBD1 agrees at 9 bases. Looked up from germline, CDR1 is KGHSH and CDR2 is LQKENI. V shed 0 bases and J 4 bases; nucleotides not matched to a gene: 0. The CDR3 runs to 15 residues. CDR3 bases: TGTGCCAGCTCACCACCGGGACAGGGTAATGAAAAACTGTTTTTT. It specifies CASSPPGQGNEKLFF.

This CDR3 reads CASSRNRYGYTF. CDR3 in DNA: TGTGCCAGCAGCAGAAACCGATATGGCTACACCTTC. This sequence joins TRBV7-8 and TRBJ1-2; the D is unclear. This CDR3 contains 12 residues. The V and J ends lost 5 bases and 5 bases respectively, with 9 bases between them. Germline V CDR1 and CDR2: SGHVS, FQNEAQ. Full variable domain (outside the CDR3, taken from reference TRBV7-8 and TRBJ1-2): GAGVSQSPRYKVAKRGQDVALRCDPISGHVSLFWYQQALGQGPEFLTYFQNEAQLDKSGLPSDRFFAERPEGSVSTLKIQRTQQEDSAVYLCASSRNRYGYTFGSGTRLTVV.

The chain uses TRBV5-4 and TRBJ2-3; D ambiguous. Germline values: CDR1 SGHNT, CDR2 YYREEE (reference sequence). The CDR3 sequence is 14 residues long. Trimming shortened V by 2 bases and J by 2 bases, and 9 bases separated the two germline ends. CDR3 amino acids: CASSLKTSTDTQYF. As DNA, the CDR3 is TGTGCCAGCAGCTTAAAAACTTCCACAGATACGCAGTATTTT.

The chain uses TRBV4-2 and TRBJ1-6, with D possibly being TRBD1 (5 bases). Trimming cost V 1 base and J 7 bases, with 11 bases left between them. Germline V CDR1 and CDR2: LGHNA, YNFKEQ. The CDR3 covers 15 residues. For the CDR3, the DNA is TGTGCCAGCAGCCAAGGGCGAGGGGTCAATTCACCCCTCCACTTT. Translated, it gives CASSQGRGVNSPLHF.

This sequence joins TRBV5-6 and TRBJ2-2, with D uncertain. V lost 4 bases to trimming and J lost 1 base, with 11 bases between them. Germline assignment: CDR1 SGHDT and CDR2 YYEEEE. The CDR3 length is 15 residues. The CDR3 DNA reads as TGTGCCAGCAGCGCGAGACGTTTGAACACCGGGGAGCTGTTTTTT. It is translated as CASSARRLNTGELFF.

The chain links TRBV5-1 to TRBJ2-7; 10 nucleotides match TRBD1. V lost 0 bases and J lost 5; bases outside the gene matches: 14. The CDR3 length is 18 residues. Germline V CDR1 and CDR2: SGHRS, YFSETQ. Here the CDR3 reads CASSLEGQGPRGGNEQYF. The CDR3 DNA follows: TGCGCCAGCAGCTTGGAGGGACAGGGGCCTCGAGGAGGGAACGAGCAGTACTTC.

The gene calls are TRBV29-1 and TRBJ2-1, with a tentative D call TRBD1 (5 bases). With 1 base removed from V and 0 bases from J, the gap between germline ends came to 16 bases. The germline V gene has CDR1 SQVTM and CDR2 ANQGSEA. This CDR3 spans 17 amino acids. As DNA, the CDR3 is TGCAGCGTTGAAGGCCTACAGGTTCCAAGCTCCTACAATGAGCAGTTCTTC. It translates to CSVEGLQVPSSYNEQFF.

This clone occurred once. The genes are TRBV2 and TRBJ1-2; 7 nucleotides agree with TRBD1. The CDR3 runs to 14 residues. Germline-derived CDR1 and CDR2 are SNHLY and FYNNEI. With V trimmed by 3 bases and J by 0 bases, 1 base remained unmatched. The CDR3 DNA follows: TGTGCCAGCAGTGACAGGGGGACTAACTATGGCTACACCTTC. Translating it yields CASSDRGTNYGYTF.

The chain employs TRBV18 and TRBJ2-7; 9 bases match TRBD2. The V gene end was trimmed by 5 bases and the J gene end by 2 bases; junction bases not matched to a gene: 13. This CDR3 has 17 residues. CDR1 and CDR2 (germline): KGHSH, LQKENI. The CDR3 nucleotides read TGTGCCAGCTCAGTCATGATGGCGGGAGGGCCCCCCTACGAGCAGTACTTC. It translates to CASSVMMAGGPPYEQYF. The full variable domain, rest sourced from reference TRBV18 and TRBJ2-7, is NAGVMQNPRHLVRRRGQEARLRCSPMKGHSHVYWYRQLPEEGLKFMVYLQKENIIDESGMPKERFSAEFPKEGPSILRIQQVVRGDSAAYFCASSVMMAGGPPYEQYFGPGTRLTVT.

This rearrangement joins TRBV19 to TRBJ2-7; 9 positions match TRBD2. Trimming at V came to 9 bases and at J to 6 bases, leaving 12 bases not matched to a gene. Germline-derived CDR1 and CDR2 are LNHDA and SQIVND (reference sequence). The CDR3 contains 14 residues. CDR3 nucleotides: TGTGCCAGCACCCCCGGGACTAGCAAGCTCGAGCAGTACTTC. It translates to CASTPGTSKLEQYF.

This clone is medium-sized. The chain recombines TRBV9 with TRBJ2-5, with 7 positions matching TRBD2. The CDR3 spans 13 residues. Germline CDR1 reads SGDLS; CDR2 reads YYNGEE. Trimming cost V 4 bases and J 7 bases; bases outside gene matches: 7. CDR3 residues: CASSPGVAGTQYF. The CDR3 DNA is TGTGCCAGCAGCCCTGGAGTAGCGGGGACCCAGTACTTC.

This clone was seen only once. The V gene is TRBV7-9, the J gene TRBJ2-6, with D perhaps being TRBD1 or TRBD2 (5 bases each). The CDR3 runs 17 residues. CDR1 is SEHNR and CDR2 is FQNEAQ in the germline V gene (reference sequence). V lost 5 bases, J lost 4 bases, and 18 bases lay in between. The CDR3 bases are TGTGCCAGCAGCGTAGACGGGGCGGTGGAGGGGGCCAACGTCCTGACTTTC. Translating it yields CASSVDGAVEGANVLTF.

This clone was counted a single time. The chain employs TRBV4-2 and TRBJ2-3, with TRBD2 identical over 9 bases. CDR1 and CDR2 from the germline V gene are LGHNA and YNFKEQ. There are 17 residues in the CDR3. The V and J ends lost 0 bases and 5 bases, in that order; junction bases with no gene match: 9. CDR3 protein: CASSQEGAGGPGDTQYF. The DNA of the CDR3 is TGTGCCAGCAGCCAAGAGGGGGCGGGAGGGCCGGGAGATACGCAGTATTTT.

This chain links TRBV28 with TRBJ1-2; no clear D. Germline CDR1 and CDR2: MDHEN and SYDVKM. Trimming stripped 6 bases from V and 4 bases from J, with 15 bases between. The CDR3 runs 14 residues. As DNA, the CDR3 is TGTGCCAGCAGGCCCCCGGAGGACCCCTATGGCTACACCTTC. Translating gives CASRPPEDPYGYTF.

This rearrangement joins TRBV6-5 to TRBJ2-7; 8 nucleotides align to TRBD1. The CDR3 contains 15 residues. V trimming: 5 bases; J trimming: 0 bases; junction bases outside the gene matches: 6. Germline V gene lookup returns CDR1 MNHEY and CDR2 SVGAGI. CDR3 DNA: TGTGCCAGCAGTCCGGACAGGGCCGGCTCCTACGAGCAGTACTTC. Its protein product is CASSPDRAGSYEQYF.

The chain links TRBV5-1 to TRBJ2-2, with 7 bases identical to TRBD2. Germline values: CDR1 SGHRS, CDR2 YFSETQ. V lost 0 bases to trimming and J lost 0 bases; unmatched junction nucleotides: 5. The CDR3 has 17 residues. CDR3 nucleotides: TGCGCCAGCAGCTTGGGTGGCGGGGGATCGAACACCGGGGAGCTGTTTTTT. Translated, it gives CASSLGGGGSNTGELFF.

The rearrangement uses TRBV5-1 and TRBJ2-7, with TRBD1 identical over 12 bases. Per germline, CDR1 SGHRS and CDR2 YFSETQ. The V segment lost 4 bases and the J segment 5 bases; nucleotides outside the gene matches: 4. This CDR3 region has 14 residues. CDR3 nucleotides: TGCGCCAGCAGCACCGGGACAGGGGGCAACGAGCAGTACTTC. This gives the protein CASSTGTGGNEQYF. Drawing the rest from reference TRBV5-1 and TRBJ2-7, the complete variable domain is KAGVTQTPRYLIKTRGQQVTLSCSPISGHRSVSWYQQTPGQGLQFLFEYFSETQRNKGNFPGRFSGRQFSNSRSEMNVSTLELGDSALYLCASSTGTGGNEQYFGPGTRLTVT.

CDR3 DNA sequence: TGTGCCAGCAGTGCAACTGGACAGTTGAGCTCTGGAAACACCATATATTTT. It translates to CASSATGQLSSGNTIYF. The genes are TRBV2 and TRBJ1-3; maybe TRBD1 (6 bases). Germline CDR1 reads SNHLY; CDR2 reads FYNNEI. Deletions cut 4 bases from V and 0 bases from J, with 16 bases between. The CDR3 spans 17 residues.

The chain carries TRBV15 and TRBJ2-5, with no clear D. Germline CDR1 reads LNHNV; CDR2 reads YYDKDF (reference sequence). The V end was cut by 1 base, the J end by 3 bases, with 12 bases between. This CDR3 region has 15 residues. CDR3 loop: CATSRGGYNEETQYF. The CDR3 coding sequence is TGTGCCACCAGCAGAGGAGGATACAACGAAGAGACCCAGTACTTC.

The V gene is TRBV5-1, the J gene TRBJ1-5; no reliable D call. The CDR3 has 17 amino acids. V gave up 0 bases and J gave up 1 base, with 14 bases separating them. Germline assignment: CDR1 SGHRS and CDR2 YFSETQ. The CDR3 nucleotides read TGCGCCAGCAGCTTGGATCCCCAAGGTATCAGCAATCAGCCCCAGCATTTT. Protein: CASSLDPQGISNQPQHF.

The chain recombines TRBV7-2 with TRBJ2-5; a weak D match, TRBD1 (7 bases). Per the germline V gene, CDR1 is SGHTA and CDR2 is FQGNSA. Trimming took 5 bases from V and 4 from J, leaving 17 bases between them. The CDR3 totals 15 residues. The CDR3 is CASSPDRGRGETQYF. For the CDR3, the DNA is TGTGCCAGCAGCCCGGATAGGGGGCGGGGAGAGACCCAGTACTTC.

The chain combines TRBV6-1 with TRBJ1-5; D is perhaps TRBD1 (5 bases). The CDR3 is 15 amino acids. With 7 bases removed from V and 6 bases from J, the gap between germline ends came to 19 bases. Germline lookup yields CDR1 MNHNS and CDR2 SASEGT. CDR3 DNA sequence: TGTGCCAGCACCCTTAATATGGGGGGGGGTCAGCCCCAGCATTTT. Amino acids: CASTLNMGGGQPQHF.

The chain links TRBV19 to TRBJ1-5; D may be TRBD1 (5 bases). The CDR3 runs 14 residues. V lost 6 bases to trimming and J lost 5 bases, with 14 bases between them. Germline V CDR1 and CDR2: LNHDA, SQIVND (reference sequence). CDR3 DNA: TGTGCCAGTAGCGGGACCCCACGGGATCAGCCCCAGCATTTT. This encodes CASSGTPRDQPQHF.